Below are 28 T cell receptor beta chains sequenced from a single sample in a study of neurological immune-mediated disorders. Time point in this sample: longitudinal time-point 2. TCRdb re-called the 5' RACE reads with MiXCR, one entry per CDR3 protein. The sample includes about 80,000 distinct CDR3 sequences, approximately 6% seen only once; the top ten take 7.9%. The material sequenced was PBMCs. The receptors here all came from an older woman with multiple sclerosis.

This clonotype occurred many times. This chain uses TRBV7-9 with TRBJ1-5, with a tentative D call TRBD1 (6 bases). Between the trimmed V and J ends, which lost 5 bases and 5 bases, there was a span of 13 bases. The CDR3 is 14 amino acids. Germline V gene lookup returns CDR1 SEHNR and CDR2 FQNEAQ (reference sequence). CDR3 region: CASSLGQNHQPQHF. As DNA, the CDR3 is TGTGCCAGCAGCCTAGGACAGAACCATCAGCCCCAGCATTTT.

J is TRBJ1-5 and V is TRBV3-1; 8 positions match TRBD1. The germline CDR1 and CDR2 sequences are LGHDT and YNNKEL (reference sequence). This CDR3 is 16 amino acids long. The V gene end was trimmed by 1 base and the J gene end by 9 bases; junction bases not matched to a gene: 11. CDR3: CASSQGVGTGGWPQHF. The CDR3 DNA sequence: TGTGCCAGCAGCCAAGGAGTTGGAACAGGGGGTTGGCCCCAGCATTTT.

This clonotype was seen a handful of times. Relative to the germline gene, one junction end is altered; a read error may explain this. This chain links TRBV10-3 with TRBJ2-7; a possible D gene is TRBD2 (6 bases). There are 12 residues in the CDR3. CDR1 ENHRY and CDR2 SYGVKD come from the germline V gene. The DNA for the CDR3 is TGTACCATCAGTGAAACGGGGGACGAGCAGTACTTC. This translates into CTISETGDEQYF.

The table lists this clonotype with many counts. This chain joins TRBV29-1 and TRBJ2-1, with 9 positions matching TRBD1. Germline CDR1 reads SQVTM; CDR2 reads ANQGSEA. The CDR3 is made up of 16 amino acids. The ends lost 1 base at V and 6 bases at J; junction bases unmatched: 10. CDR3 DNA: TGCAGCGTTGAAGTCGGAGGACAGGGGTACTTCAATGAGCAGTTCTTC. It is translated as CSVEVGGQGYFNEQFF.

This clonotype was observed many times. The chain is built from TRBV12-3 or TRBV12-4 and TRBJ2-2; D possibly corresponds to TRBD1 (6 bases). This CDR3 comprises 14 residues. Trimming cost V 6 bases and J 2 bases, with 10 bases left between them. In DNA, the CDR3 is TGTGCCAGCAGCCGGGACACCAACACCGGGGAGCTGTTTTTT. Its translation: CASSRDTNTGELFF.

Note on this clonotype: A read error may be the cause here, since a much bigger clone is one base away. This chain links TRBV9 with TRBJ1-4; TRBD1 might be the D (5 bases). Germline V lookup: CDR1 SGDLS, CDR2 YYNGEE. The CDR3 has 12 amino acids. The CDR3 region is CVSSGAGGKLFF. The CDR3 DNA is TGTGTCAGCAGCGGGGCGGGGGGGAAACTGTTTTTT.

This clonotype was seen ten or more times. The rearrangement joins TRBV6-6 to TRBJ1-1, with D maybe TRBD1 (6 bases). V was trimmed by 0 bases and J by 7 bases, leaving 15 bases between them. Looked up from germline, CDR1 is MNHNY and CDR2 is SVGAGI (reference sequence). The length of the CDR3 is 15 residues. The CDR3 loop reads CASSYSNRDFSEAFF. The CDR3 DNA is TGTGCCAGCAGTTACTCGAACAGGGATTTTAGTGAAGCTTTCTTT.

This clonotype was counted many times. The chain carries TRBV5-1 and TRBJ1-3; D may be TRBD1 (6 bases). The germline V and J ends were trimmed by 4 bases and 0 bases, with 8 bases remaining between them. This CDR3 comprises 14 residues. Germline V gene sequence: CDR1 SGHRS, CDR2 YFSETQ. In DNA form, the CDR3 reads TGCGCCAGCAGCACACAGGGCTCTGGAAACACCATATATTTT. It codes for CASSTQGSGNTIYF. Full variable domain (rest looked up from reference TRBV5-1 and TRBJ1-3): KAGVTQTPRYLIKTRGQQVTLSCSPISGHRSVSWYQQTPGQGLQFLFEYFSETQRNKGNFPGRFSGRQFSNSRSEMNVSTLELGDSALYLCASSTQGSGNTIYFGEGSWLTVV.

Ten or more counts support this clonotype. The CDR3 DNA sequence: TGCAGTGCTAGGCCTCCGACAGGGGGGGGGGAGCCCCAGCATTTT. The encoded protein is CSARPPTGGGEPQHF. This sequence joins TRBV20-1 and TRBJ1-5; 9 nucleotides line up with TRBD1. Trimming cost V 3 bases and J 8 bases; bases outside gene matches: 11. This CDR3 is 15 amino acids long. Germline CDR1 and CDR2: DFQATT and SNEGSKA (reference sequence).

This clonotype was seen ten or more times. The V gene is TRBV20-1, the J gene TRBJ1-1, with 7 bases lining up with TRBD1. CDR1 is DFQATT and CDR2 is SNEGSKA in the germline V gene (reference sequence). V dropped 6 bases and J dropped 2; count of bases not matched to a gene: 9. There are 14 residues in the CDR3. The CDR3 nucleotides read TGCAGTGCGGGCGGGACAGTTCCTAACACTGAAGCTTTCTTT. Encoded protein: CSAGGTVPNTEAFF.

This clonotype was seen repeatedly, ten times or more. The chain is built from TRBV3-1 and TRBJ2-3; D is tentatively TRBD1 or TRBD2 (5 bases each). This CDR3 comprises 15 residues. Trimming stripped 4 bases from V and 6 bases from J, with 17 bases between. Germline CDR1 and CDR2: LGHDT and YNNKEL (reference sequence). CDR3 loop: CASSPYSRGKDTQYF. CDR3 DNA: TGTGCCAGCAGCCCCTACAGTCGGGGCAAGGATACGCAGTATTTT.

The V call is TRBV3-1, the J call TRBJ2-1; 8 nucleotides align to TRBD2. The CDR3 totals 16 residues. Per germline, CDR1 LGHDT and CDR2 YNNKEL (reference sequence). The V and J ends lost 0 bases and 12 bases, in that order; junction bases with no gene match: 13. The CDR3 coding sequence is TGTGCCAGCAGCCAAGATAACCGGGGGGGCCAGACTATGCAGTTCTTC. It encodes CASSQDNRGGQTMQFF.

This clonotype was recorded many times. CDR3 nucleotides: TGCAGCGTTGCTGGGACAGGATTTATCGGGGAGCTGTTTTTT. This translates into CSVAGTGFIGELFF. The chain employs TRBV29-1 and TRBJ2-2; TRBD1 agrees at 8 bases. Trimming took 4 bases from V and 7 from J; bases not matched to a gene: 8. CDR3 length: 14 amino acids. Germline V gives CDR1 SQVTM, CDR2 ANQGSEA.

This clonotype occurred many times. This chain links TRBV15 with TRBJ2-2; the match to TRBD2 covers 7 bases. CDR1 and CDR2 (germline): LNHNV, YYDKDF (reference sequence). CDR3 length equals 16 residues. V dropped 0 bases and J dropped 4; count of bases not matched to a gene: 5. CDR3 in amino acids: CATSRDPSGVTGELFF. The CDR3 DNA reads as TGTGCCACCAGCAGAGATCCGAGCGGGGTCACCGGGGAGCTGTTTTTT.

This clonotype was counted ten times or more. The V gene is TRBV28, the J gene TRBJ2-7, with TRBD1 identical over 8 bases. With V trimmed by 6 bases and J by 2 bases, 9 bases remained unmatched. The germline CDR1 and CDR2 sequences are MDHEN and SYDVKM. This CDR3 spans 15 amino acids. CDR3 sequence (DNA): TGTGCCAGCAGGGCCATGGGCAGGGGGCCCTACGAGCAGTACTTC. Protein product: CASRAMGRGPYEQYF.

This clonotype was observed at least ten times. The chain carries TRBV7-2 and TRBJ2-3, with 12 nucleotides matching TRBD2. V shed 4 bases, J shed 2 bases, and the junction held 7 bases outside the gene matches. CDR1 SGHTA and CDR2 FQGNSA come from the germline V gene. The CDR3 is 17 residues long. The CDR3 DNA reads as TGTGCCAGCAGCTCAGGACTAGCGGGGACCTCCACAGATACGCAGTATTTT. It translates to CASSSGLAGTSTDTQYF.

This clonotype was detected ten times or more. This rearrangement joins TRBV11-1 to TRBJ1-1; D unresolved. The CDR3 has 13 residues. V was cut by 1 base and J by 10 bases, with 13 bases left in between. Germline CDR1 reads SGHAT; CDR2 reads FQDESV (reference sequence). CDR3 sequence reads: CASSLERTTGAFF. CDR3 nucleotides: TGTGCCAGCAGCTTAGAGCGCACCACGGGAGCTTTCTTT.

This clonotype has just a few counts. This chain links TRBV12-3 or TRBV12-4 with TRBJ2-3, with 8 bases that match TRBD2. The CDR3 contains 15 residues. After removal of 6 bases from V and 2 bases from J, the junction contained 7 bases not matched to a gene. The chain's CDR3 is CASRLRGGFTDTQYF. The CDR3 bases are TGTGCCAGCAGGTTACGGGGGGGCTTCACAGATACGCAGTATTTT.

This clonotype was seen ten or more times. The chain combines TRBV6-5 with TRBJ1-1; 7 bases fit TRBD1. V was pared by 5 bases and J by 1 base, with 7 bases of the junction left unmatched. CDR3 length: 15 amino acids. Germline V gives CDR1 MNHEY, CDR2 SVGAGI. CDR3 protein: CASSTSGTANTEAFF. The CDR3 DNA reads as TGTGCCAGCAGTACCTCCGGGACAGCGAACACTGAAGCTTTCTTT.

This rearrangement joins TRBV11-2 to TRBJ2-3, with unresolved D. Trimming took off 2 bases at V and 3 bases at J, with 18 bases between the two ends. Germline CDR1 and CDR2: SGHAT and FQNNGV. CDR3 length equals 17 residues. In DNA, the CDR3 is TGTGCCAGCAGCTTAAGGGCCGGCTGGGCGGAGACAGATACGCAGTATTTT. Translating gives CASSLRAGWAETDTQYF.

Ten or more counts support this clonotype. This chain connects TRBV6-4 to TRBJ2-3, with D uncertain. V gave up 6 bases and J gave up 2 bases, with 12 bases separating them. Germline CDR1 reads MRHNA; CDR2 reads SNTAGT. This CDR3 region has 14 residues. DNA of the CDR3: TGTGCCAGCAGCCCGGACGGCTTCACAGATACGCAGTATTTT. Protein: CASSPDGFTDTQYF.

This clonotype appeared many times. The chain is built from TRBV29-1 and TRBJ2-2; D may be TRBD1 (6 bases). Germline V gene data show CDR1 as SQVTM and CDR2 as ANQGSEA. The CDR3 length is 13 residues. Trimming pared 0 bases from V and 9 bases from J, leaving 11 bases between. CDR3 nucleotides: TGCAGCGTTGAAGATCCAGGGGTCCGGGAGCTGTTTTTT. Its translation is CSVEDPGVRELFF.

This clonotype showed up many times. The chain has TRBV3-1 and TRBJ2-7; TRBD2 might be the D (5 bases). Germline lookup yields CDR1 LGHDT and CDR2 YNNKEL (reference sequence). The CDR3 is 14 residues long. V dropped 4 bases and J dropped 3 bases, with 13 bases sitting between them. The CDR3 nucleotides are TGTGCCAGCAGCCTTCGGGGTACGAGCTACGAGCAGTACTTC. It codes for CASSLRGTSYEQYF.

The sample holds many counts of this clonotype. The J gene is TRBJ2-3, the V gene TRBV9; 12 nucleotides align to TRBD2. V was pared by 3 bases and J by 3 bases, with 8 bases of the junction left unmatched. CDR1 and CDR2 from the germline V gene are SGDLS and YYNGEE. This CDR3 contains 17 residues. CDR3 nucleotide sequence: TGTGCCAGCAGCGCCCGTACTAGCGGGGGGCCTACAGATACGCAGTATTTT. It yields the protein CASSARTSGGPTDTQYF.

The sample holds many counts of this clonotype. This chain links TRBV5-1 with TRBJ2-7, with TRBD1 matching 7 bases. Germline V lookup: CDR1 SGHRS, CDR2 YFSETQ. The CDR3 runs 15 residues. V was clipped by 2 bases and J by 1 base; unmatched bases: 6. The CDR3 DNA reads TGCGCCAGCAGCTTACAAGGGGGCCCGTCCTACGAGCAGTACTTC. Translation: CASSLQGGPSYEQYF.

In its sample, this clonotype was seen many times. The rearrangement uses TRBV6-5 and TRBJ1-1, with D possibly matching TRBD1 (6 bases). This CDR3 contains 14 residues. Trimming left V 2 bases short and J 8 bases short, with 15 bases between. CDR1 is MNHEY, CDR2 SVGAGI, per germline. The CDR3 reads CASSYHSTGVEAFF. As DNA, the CDR3 is TGTGCCAGCAGTTACCATTCGACAGGAGTCGAAGCTTTCTTT.

The chain carries TRBV11-3 and TRBJ2-2; TRBD1 aligns across 8 bases. The CDR3 covers 17 residues. CDR1 and CDR2 (germline): SGHNT, YENEEA. The J segment lost 4 bases and the V segment lost 3 bases, leaving 10 bases of the junction unmatched. CDR3 nucleotide sequence: TGTGCCAGCAGCTTGAGTAGTCGGACAGGGCCCACCGGGGAGCTGTTTTTT. The encoded protein is CASSLSSRTGPTGELFF.

This clonotype was seen ten or more times. The genes are TRBV5-1 and TRBJ2-3, with 8 bases aligning to TRBD1. The CDR3 contains 17 residues. Germline V gives CDR1 SGHRS, CDR2 YFSETQ. V lost 4 bases to trimming and J lost 0 bases; unmatched junction nucleotides: 10. CDR3 coding DNA: TGCGCCAGCAGCCGTTGGCGACAGGGGACTAGCACAGATACGCAGTATTTT. Residues: CASSRWRQGTSTDTQYF.